The 13 T cell receptor beta chains below come from one sample, sequenced in a study of cytomegalovirus exposure and HLA in healthy donors. The study ran its PCR with 60 Vbeta and 13 Jbeta primers. The data were produced by immunoSEQ multiplex PCR, yet TCRdb's version contains in-frame clones alone and is incomplete. The profile shows 70,000 to 95,000 clones, around 82% of them singletons. Sequenced input: PBMCs. The receptor set was obtained from a man aged 50 or older in good health and CMV-seronegative.

This clone came up a few times. The chain is built from TRBV7-8 and TRBJ2-2, with D hard to call. Germline CDR1 reads SGHVS; CDR2 reads FQNEAQ. This CDR3 comprises 12 residues. V lost 3 bases to trimming and J lost 4 bases, with 3 bases between them. CDR3 in DNA: TGTGCCAGCAGCTTCCGCACCGGGGAGCTGTTTTTT. Translation gives CASSFRTGELFF.

The sample holds one count of this clone. This chain uses TRBV5-1 with TRBJ2-1; 16 nucleotides line up with TRBD2. Germline V gene lookup returns CDR1 SGHRS and CDR2 YFSETQ. Unmatched junction bases numbered 3, after V lost 4 bases and J lost 8 bases. There are 15 residues in the CDR3. CDR3 in DNA: TGCGCCAGCAGCCCAGGGACTAGCGGGGGGGATGAGCAGTTCTTC. Translating gives CASSPGTSGGDEQFF.

This chain uses TRBV7-9 with TRBJ1-6; the match to TRBD1 covers 10 bases. The CDR3 is 14 residues long. V lost 4 bases, J lost 8 bases, and 2 bases stayed unmatched. Germline V lookup: CDR1 SEHNR, CDR2 FQNEAQ (reference sequence). This CDR3 reads CASSWGTGDSPLHF. CDR3 nucleotide sequence: TGTGCCAGCAGCTGGGGGACAGGGGATTCACCCCTCCACTTT.

The rearrangement joins TRBV5-1 to TRBJ1-4; D remains unclear. Germline CDR1 SGHRS, CDR2 YFSETQ. The V end lost 4 bases, the J end lost 3 bases, and 7 bases lay between the germline ends. The CDR3 is 13 amino acids. CDR3 in amino acids: CASSRSPNEKLFF. CDR3 DNA: TGCGCCAGCAGCCGGTCTCCTAATGAAAAACTGTTTTTT.

The genes are TRBV5-1 and TRBJ2-3; 8 bases agree with TRBD1. Looked up from germline, CDR1 is SGHRS and CDR2 is YFSETQ. This CDR3 spans 15 amino acids. V shed 9 bases and J 3 bases; nucleotides not matched to a gene: 12. The CDR3 DNA follows: TGCGCCACCACTTACTCAGGGGGCATAACAGATACGCAGTATTTT. Amino acid sequence: CATTYSGGITDTQYF. Supplemented by reference TRBV5-1 and TRBJ2-3, the full variable domain reads KAGVTQTPRYLIKTRGQQVTLSCSPISGHRSVSWYQQTPGQGLQFLFEYFSETQRNKGNFPGRFSGRQFSNSRSEMNVSTLELGDSALYLCATTYSGGITDTQYFGPGTRLTVL.

The chain has TRBV6-1 and TRBJ2-2, with D tentatively TRBD1 (6 bases). Germline V CDR1 and CDR2: MNHNS, SASEGT. This CDR3 has 14 residues. The V end lost 6 bases, the J end lost 4 bases, and 12 bases lay between the germline ends. CDR3 region: CASRRQDITGELFF. CDR3 coding DNA: TGTGCCAGCAGACGACAGGATATCACCGGGGAGCTGTTTTTT.

V is TRBV29-1 and J is TRBJ2-7; a possible D gene is TRBD2 (7 bases). The CDR3 covers 14 residues. Per germline, CDR1 SQVTM and CDR2 ANQGSEA. Trimming shortened V by 3 bases and J by 6 bases, and 18 bases separated the two germline ends. The CDR3 sequence: CSVELNGGAAEQYF. The CDR3 bases are TGCAGCGTTGAGTTGAATGGGGGGGCGGCCGAGCAGTACTTC.

The V and J genes are TRBV7-3 and TRBJ2-1; TRBD2 matches 8 bases. Losses at the gene ends were 0 bases for V and 9 bases for J; bases not matched to a gene: 7. CDR1 and CDR2 (germline): SGHTA, FQGTGA. The CDR3 loop spans 15 amino acids. Here the CDR3 DNA reads TGTGCCAGCAGCTTAACCAGCGGGGGTGGGGGTGAGCAGTTCTTC. This sequence encodes CASSLTSGGGGEQFF.

There are a few counts of this clone. The genes are TRBV18 and TRBJ1-5, with unresolved D. With 5 bases removed from V and 7 bases from J, the gap between germline ends came to 12 bases. The CDR3 runs to 13 residues. Germline V gives CDR1 KGHSH, CDR2 LQKENI. CDR3 in amino acids: CASSLGAGQPQHF. DNA for the CDR3: TGTGCCAGCTCATTGGGAGCGGGCCAGCCCCAGCATTTT.

CDR3 in amino acids: CAWAGRGGSPLHF. As DNA, the CDR3 is TGTGCCTGGGCAGGGAGGGGCGGTTCACCCCTCCACTTT. The chain uses TRBV30 and TRBJ1-6; D may be TRBD1 (5 bases). The CDR3 covers 13 residues. V lost 5 bases to trimming and J lost 9 bases, with 14 bases between them. Germline lookup yields CDR1 GTSNPN and CDR2 SVGIG (reference sequence).

This clone was detected once. The chain carries TRBV15 and TRBJ2-2, with 8 bases identical to TRBD1. The CDR3 runs to 16 residues. Germline CDR1 reads LNHNV; CDR2 reads YYDKDF (reference sequence). The J segment lost 7 bases and the V segment lost 0 bases, leaving 7 bases of the junction unmatched. Here the CDR3 DNA reads TGTGCCACCAGCAGAGATCGGCAGGGGGCGGGCGGGGAGCTGTTTTTT. It yields the protein CATSRDRQGAGGELFF.

This clone was seen just once. V usage is TRBV7-2 and J usage is TRBJ2-1, with 7 bases aligning to TRBD2. Germline assignment: CDR1 SGHTA and CDR2 FQGNSA. The CDR3 extends over 14 amino acids. V shed 5 bases, J shed 10 bases, and the junction held 11 bases outside the gene matches. CDR3 in amino acids: CASSTTSTHREQFF. CDR3 in DNA: TGTGCCAGCAGCACGACTAGCACCCACAGAGAGCAGTTCTTC. Together with reference TRBV7-2 and TRBJ2-1, the CDR3 gives the full variable domain: GAGVSQSPSNKVTEKGKDVELRCDPISGHTALYWYRQSLGQGLEFLIYFQGNSAPDKSGLPSDRFSAERTGGSVSTLTIQRTQQEDSAVYLCASSTTSTHREQFFGPGTRLTVL.

This clone showed up just a few times. The V gene is TRBV7-2, the J gene TRBJ1-1; tentative D call: TRBD1 (6 bases). CDR1 and CDR2 from the germline V gene are SGHTA and FQGNSA. The CDR3 consists of 13 residues. The V end was cut by 3 bases, the J end by 5 bases, with 10 bases between. The CDR3 coding sequence is TGTGCCAGCAGCTTCGGACAGAAGACTGAAGCTTTCTTT. Protein sequence: CASSFGQKTEAFF.